This is a list of T cell receptor beta chains from one sample in a study of T cell responses to AZD1222 COVID-19 vaccine. Profiled with immunoSEQ multiplex PCR; TCRdb holds only in-frame clones, not every one. The table lists approximately 120,000 clones, roughly nine tenths of them singletons. This material consisted of peripheral blood, taken on day 0 of AZD1222 vaccination. The origin of the receptors is an adult in good health. The conserved cysteine and the conserved F or W are not part of the CDR3 here. Each record gives: V gene, J gene, CDR3 protein.

V gene: TRBV6-1; J gene: TRBJ1-1; CDR3 protein: ASSEGTGSYPEAF
V gene: TRBV29-1; J gene: TRBJ2-3; CDR3 protein: SAPPSGFTDTQY
V gene: TRBV6-5; J gene: TRBJ1-1; CDR3 protein: ASTSRGPAPEAF
V gene: TRBV5-1; J gene: TRBJ2-7; CDR3 protein: ASSLQSGRAPHEQY
V gene: TRBV4-2; J gene: TRBJ2-2; CDR3 protein: ASSQLDRATGELF
V gene: TRBV7-8; J gene: TRBJ1-1; CDR3 protein: ASSLAPGVGTEAF
V gene: TRBV13; J gene: TRBJ1-1; CDR3 protein: ASSLGTWGTEAF
V gene: TRBV18; J gene: TRBJ1-5; CDR3 protein: ASSPLAGTGDRQPQH
V gene: TRBV11-2; J gene: TRBJ1-5; CDR3 protein: ASSSGLTNQPQH
V gene: TRBV11-2; J gene: TRBJ2-7; CDR3 protein: ASSSQVYEQY
V gene: TRBV5-1; J gene: TRBJ2-3; CDR3 protein: ASSLAPTDTQY
V gene: TRBV7-2; J gene: TRBJ2-1; CDR3 protein: ASSLGISSYNEQF
V gene: TRBV11-3; J gene: TRBJ1-1; CDR3 protein: ASSPSRDTEAF
V gene: TRBV7-2; J gene: TRBJ2-2; CDR3 protein: ASSLNSGLAGGNGELF
V gene: TRBV5-1; J gene: TRBJ2-7; CDR3 protein: ASSPLGLAGIYEQY
V gene: TRBV4-3; J gene: TRBJ2-1; CDR3 protein: ASSQDRSLAGNNEQF
V gene: TRBV6-5; J gene: TRBJ1-5; CDR3 protein: ASRGPSALAGPQH
V gene: TRBV7-8; J gene: TRBJ1-2; CDR3 protein: ASSTRGLNGYT
V gene: TRBV7-9; J gene: TRBJ1-1; CDR3 protein: ASSPPKSTGLNTEAF
V gene: TRBV6-5; J gene: TRBJ1-2; CDR3 protein: ASTLRHLANYGYT
V gene: TRBV14; J gene: TRBJ1-1; CDR3 protein: ASSQVGGGWTEAF
V gene: TRBV4-3; J gene: TRBJ2-3; CDR3 protein: ASSMGHTSTDTQY
V gene: TRBV6-2/TRBV6-3; J gene: TRBJ1-2; CDR3 protein: ASSWIQVGSPASRGYT
V gene: TRBV3-1/TRBV3-2; J gene: TRBJ2-6; CDR3 protein: ASSQGGAGANVLT
V gene: TRBV4-3; J gene: TRBJ2-6; CDR3 protein: ASSQRDRYASGANVLT
V gene: TRBV9; J gene: TRBJ2-2; CDR3 protein: ASSAWTEGVTGELF
V gene: TRBV7-3; J gene: TRBJ1-1; CDR3 protein: ASSPEGGQGNTEAF
V gene: TRBV7-2; J gene: TRBJ1-4; CDR3 protein: ASSLVATTNEKLF
V gene: TRBV18; J gene: TRBJ2-5; CDR3 protein: ASSHSGGYQETQY
V gene: TRBV10-2; J gene: TRBJ1-5; CDR3 protein: ASSESIRAVNQPQH
V gene: TRBV4-3; J gene: TRBJ1-2; CDR3 protein: ASSQDALGNGYT
V gene: TRBV6-2/TRBV6-3; J gene: TRBJ2-3; CDR3 protein: ASSYGWGSSADTQY
V gene: TRBV7-2; J gene: TRBJ1-6; CDR3 protein: ASSSGYNSPLH
V gene: TRBV5-4; J gene: TRBJ1-1; CDR3 protein: ASSSLGTDIGPREAF
V gene: TRBV6-5; J gene: TRBJ1-2; CDR3 protein: ASSRTGQLYGYT
V gene: TRBV30; J gene: TRBJ1-1; CDR3 protein: AWNKQGTNTEAF
V gene: TRBV3-1/TRBV3-2; J gene: TRBJ1-2; CDR3 protein: ASSQSGGEGGYT
V gene: TRBV7-2; J gene: TRBJ2-7; CDR3 protein: ASTLQGAAYEQY
V gene: TRBV27; J gene: TRBJ2-7; CDR3 protein: ASRLYRREYEQY
V gene: TRBV7-2; J gene: TRBJ1-2; CDR3 protein: ASSLLMNVGARGYT
V gene: TRBV5-6; J gene: TRBJ2-7; CDR3 protein: ASSSLVSSGYEQY
V gene: TRBV30; J gene: TRBJ2-5; CDR3 protein: AWSRDGGLQETQY
V gene: TRBV7-2; J gene: TRBJ1-5; CDR3 protein: ASSESSNQPQH
V gene: TRBV18; J gene: TRBJ1-4; CDR3 protein: ASSPRTETNEKLF
V gene: TRBV19; J gene: TRBJ2-3; CDR3 protein: ASSYRLGGRADTQY
V gene: TRBV5-5; J gene: TRBJ1-2; CDR3 protein: ASIPWPQGPRFYGYT
V gene: TRBV12-3/TRBV12-4; J gene: TRBJ1-5; CDR3 protein: ASSFVGQPQH
V gene: TRBV19; J gene: TRBJ1-1; CDR3 protein: ASSIGTGGYTEAF
V gene: TRBV18; J gene: TRBJ1-1; CDR3 protein: ASSPQDRMNTEAF
V gene: TRBV18; J gene: TRBJ1-2; CDR3 protein: ASSPDSNYGYT
V gene: TRBV6-5; J gene: TRBJ2-2; CDR3 protein: ASSYSSADTGELF
V gene: TRBV7-2; J gene: TRBJ2-7; CDR3 protein: ASSLTGTVSEQY
V gene: TRBV3-1/TRBV3-2; J gene: TRBJ1-2; CDR3 protein: ASSPDRNYGYT
V gene: TRBV29-1; J gene: TRBJ2-1; CDR3 protein: SVGGGNSNEQF
V gene: TRBV6-5; J gene: TRBJ1-3; CDR3 protein: ASSYSYRGNTIY
V gene: TRBV4-2; J gene: TRBJ1-5; CDR3 protein: ASSQGDSLYQPQH
V gene: TRBV6-6; J gene: TRBJ2-7; CDR3 protein: ASSNPQGSYEQY
V gene: TRBV7-9; J gene: TRBJ1-2; CDR3 protein: ASSNRTRGYGYT
V gene: TRBV4-1; J gene: TRBJ1-4; CDR3 protein: ASSQDGEKLF
V gene: TRBV11-3; J gene: TRBJ2-1; CDR3 protein: ASSHGLAGGGEQF